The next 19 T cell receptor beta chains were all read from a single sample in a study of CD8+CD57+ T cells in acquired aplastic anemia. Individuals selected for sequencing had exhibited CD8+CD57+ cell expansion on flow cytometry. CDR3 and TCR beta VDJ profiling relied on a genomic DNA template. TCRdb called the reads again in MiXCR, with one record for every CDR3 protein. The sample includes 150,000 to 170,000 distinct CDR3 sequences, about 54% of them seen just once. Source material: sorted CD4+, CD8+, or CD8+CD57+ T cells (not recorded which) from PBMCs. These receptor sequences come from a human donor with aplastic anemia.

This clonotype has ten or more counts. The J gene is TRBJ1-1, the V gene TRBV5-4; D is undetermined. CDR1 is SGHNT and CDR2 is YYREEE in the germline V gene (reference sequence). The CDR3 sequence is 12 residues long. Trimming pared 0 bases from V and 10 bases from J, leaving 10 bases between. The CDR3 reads CASSLGGKGAFF. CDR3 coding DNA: TGTGCCAGCAGCTTGGGAGGGAAGGGAGCTTTCTTT.

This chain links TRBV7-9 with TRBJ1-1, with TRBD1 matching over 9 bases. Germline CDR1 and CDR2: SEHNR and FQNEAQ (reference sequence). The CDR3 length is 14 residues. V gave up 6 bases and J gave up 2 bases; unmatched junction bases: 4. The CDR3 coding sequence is TGTGCCAGCAGGGAGGACAGGGGAAACACTGAAGCTTTCTTT. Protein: CASREDRGNTEAFF.

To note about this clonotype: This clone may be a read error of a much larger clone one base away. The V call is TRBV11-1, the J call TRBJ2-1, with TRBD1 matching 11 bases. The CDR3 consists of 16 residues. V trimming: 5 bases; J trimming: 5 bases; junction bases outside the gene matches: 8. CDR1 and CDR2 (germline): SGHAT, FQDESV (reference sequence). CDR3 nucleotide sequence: TGTGCCAGCAGCCCGCGGACAGGGGGCCCCCACAATGAGCAGTTCTTC. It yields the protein CASSPRTGGPHNEQFF.

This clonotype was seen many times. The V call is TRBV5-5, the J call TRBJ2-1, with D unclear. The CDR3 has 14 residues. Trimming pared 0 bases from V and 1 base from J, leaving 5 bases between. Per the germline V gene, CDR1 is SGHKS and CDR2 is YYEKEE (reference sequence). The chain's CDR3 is CASSLATSYNEQFF. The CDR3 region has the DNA TGTGCCAGCAGCTTGGCCACATCCTACAATGAGCAGTTCTTC.

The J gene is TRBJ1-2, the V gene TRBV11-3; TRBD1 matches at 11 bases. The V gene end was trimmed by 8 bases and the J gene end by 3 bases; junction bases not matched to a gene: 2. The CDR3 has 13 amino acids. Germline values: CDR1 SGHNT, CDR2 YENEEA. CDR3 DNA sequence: TGTGCCAGCGGGACAGGGGGTCACTATGGCTACACCTTC. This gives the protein CASGTGGHYGYTF.

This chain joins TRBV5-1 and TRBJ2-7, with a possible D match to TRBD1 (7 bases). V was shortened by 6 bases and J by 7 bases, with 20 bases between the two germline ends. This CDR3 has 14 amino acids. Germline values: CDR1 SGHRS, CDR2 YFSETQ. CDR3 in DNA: TGCGCCAGCAAGCCGCGGGACAGCGTTCGGGAGCAGTACTTC. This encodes CASKPRDSVREQYF.

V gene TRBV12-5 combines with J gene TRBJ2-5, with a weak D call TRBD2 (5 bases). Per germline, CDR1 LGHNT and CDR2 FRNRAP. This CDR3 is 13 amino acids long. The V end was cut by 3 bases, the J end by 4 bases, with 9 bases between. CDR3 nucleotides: TGTGCTAGTGGTTTAGGGCGGGTAGAGACCCAGTACTTC. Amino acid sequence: CASGLGRVETQYF.

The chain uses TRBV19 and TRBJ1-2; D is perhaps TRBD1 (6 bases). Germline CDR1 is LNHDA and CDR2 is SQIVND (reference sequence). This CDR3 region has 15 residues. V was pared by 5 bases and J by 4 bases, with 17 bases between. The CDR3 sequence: CASSPRGDRFYGYTF. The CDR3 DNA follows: TGTGCCAGTAGTCCCCGAGGCGACAGGTTCTATGGCTACACCTTC.

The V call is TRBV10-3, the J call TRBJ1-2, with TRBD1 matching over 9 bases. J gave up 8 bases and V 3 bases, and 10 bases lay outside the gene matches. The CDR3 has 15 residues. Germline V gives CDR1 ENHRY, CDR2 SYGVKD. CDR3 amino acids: CAISDPGQGVFGYTF. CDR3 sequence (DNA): TGTGCCATCAGTGATCCGGGACAGGGAGTTTTCGGCTACACCTTC.

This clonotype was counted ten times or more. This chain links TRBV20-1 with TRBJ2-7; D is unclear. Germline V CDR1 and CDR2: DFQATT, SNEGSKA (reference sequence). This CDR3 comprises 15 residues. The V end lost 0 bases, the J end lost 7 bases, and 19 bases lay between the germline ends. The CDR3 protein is CSARDPRATYGEQYF. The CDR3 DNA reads TGCAGTGCTAGAGATCCCCGGGCTACATACGGTGAGCAGTACTTC.

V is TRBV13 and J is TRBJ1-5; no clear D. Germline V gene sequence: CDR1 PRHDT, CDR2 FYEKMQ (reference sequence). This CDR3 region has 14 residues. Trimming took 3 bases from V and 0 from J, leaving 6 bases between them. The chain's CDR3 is CASSFETSNQPQHF. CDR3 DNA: TGTGCCAGCAGCTTCGAGACTAGCAATCAGCCCCAGCATTTT. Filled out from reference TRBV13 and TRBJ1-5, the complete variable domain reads AAGVIQSPRHLIKEKRETATLKCYPIPRHDTVYWYQQGPGQDPQFLISFYEKMQSDKGSIPDRFSAQQFSDYHSELNMSSLELGDSALYFCASSFETSNQPQHFGDGTRLSIL.

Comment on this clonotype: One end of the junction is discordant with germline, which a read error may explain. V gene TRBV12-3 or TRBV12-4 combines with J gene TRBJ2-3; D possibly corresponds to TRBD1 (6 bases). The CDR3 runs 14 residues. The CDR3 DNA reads TGTGCCAGCGCAGGGGAGCAGGGCACAGATACACAGTATTTT. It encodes CASAGEQGTDTQYF.

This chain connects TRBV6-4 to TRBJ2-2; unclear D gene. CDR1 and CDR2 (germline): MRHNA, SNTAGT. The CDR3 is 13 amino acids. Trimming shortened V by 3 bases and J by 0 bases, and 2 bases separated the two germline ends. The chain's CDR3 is CASSEANTGELFF. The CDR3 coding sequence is TGTGCCAGCAGTGAAGCGAACACCGGGGAGCTGTTTTTT.

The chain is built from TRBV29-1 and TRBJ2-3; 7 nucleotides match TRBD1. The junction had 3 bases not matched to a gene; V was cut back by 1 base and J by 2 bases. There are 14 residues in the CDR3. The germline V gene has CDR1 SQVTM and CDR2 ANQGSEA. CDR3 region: CSVEGQGVTDTQYF. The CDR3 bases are TGCAGCGTTGAAGGGCAGGGGGTCACAGATACGCAGTATTTT.

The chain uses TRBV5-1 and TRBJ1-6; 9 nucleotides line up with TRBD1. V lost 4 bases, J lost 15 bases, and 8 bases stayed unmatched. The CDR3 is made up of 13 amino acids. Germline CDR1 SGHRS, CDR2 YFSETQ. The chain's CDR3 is CASSAGTGSVLHF. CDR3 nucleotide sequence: TGCGCCAGCAGCGCCGGGACAGGGAGTGTCCTCCACTTT. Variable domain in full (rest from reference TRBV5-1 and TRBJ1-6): KAGVTQTPRYLIKTRGQQVTLSCSPISGHRSVSWYQQTPGQGLQFLFEYFSETQRNKGNFPGRFSGRQFSNSRSEMNVSTLELGDSALYLCASSAGTGSVLHFGNGTRLTVT.

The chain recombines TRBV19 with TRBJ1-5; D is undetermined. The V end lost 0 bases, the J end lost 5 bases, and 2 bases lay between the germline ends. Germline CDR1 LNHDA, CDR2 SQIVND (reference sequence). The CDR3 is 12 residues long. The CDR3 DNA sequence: TGTGCCAGTAGTATAGACCATCAGCCCCAGCATTTT. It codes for CASSIDHQPQHF. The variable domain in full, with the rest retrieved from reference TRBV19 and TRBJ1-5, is DGGITQSPKYLFRKEGQNVTLSCEQNLNHDAMYWYRQDPGQGLRLIYYSQIVNDFQKGDIAEGYSVSREKKESFPLTVTSAQKNPTAFYLCASSIDHQPQHFGDGTRLSIL.

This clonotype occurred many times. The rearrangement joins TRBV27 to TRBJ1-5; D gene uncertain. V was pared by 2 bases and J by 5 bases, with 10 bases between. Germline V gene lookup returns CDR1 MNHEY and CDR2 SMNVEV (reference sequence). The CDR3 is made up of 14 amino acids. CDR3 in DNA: TGTGCCAGCAGTTTAGGAAGAAGGGATCAGCCCCAGCATTTT. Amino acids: CASSLGRRDQPQHF.

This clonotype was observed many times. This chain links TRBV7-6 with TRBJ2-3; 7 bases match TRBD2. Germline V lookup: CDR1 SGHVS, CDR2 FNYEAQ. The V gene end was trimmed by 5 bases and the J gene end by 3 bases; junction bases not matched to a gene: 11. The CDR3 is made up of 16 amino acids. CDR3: CASSPWGDYNTDTQYF. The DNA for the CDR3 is TGTGCCAGCAGCCCTTGGGGGGACTATAATACAGATACGCAGTATTTT.

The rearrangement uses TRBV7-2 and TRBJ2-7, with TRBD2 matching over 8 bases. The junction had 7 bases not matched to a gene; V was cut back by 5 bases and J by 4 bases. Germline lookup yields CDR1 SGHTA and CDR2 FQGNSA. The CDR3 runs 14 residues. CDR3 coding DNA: TGTGCCAGCAGCAAGGGGGGACTAGAGTACGAGCAGTACTTC. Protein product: CASSKGGLEYEQYF.